This T cell receptor beta chain was found in a study of blood T cell repertoires in COVID-19. For the study at large: PBMCs, B-cell-depleted T cells, or T cells provided the cDNA or gDNA that made up the material.

Seattle patients were enrolled while actively infected and followed longitudinally. In the study's own analysis: Amplification from reference gene primers served as the basis for estimated nucleated cell counts. TCRdb's copy holds only in-frame clones and misses some; the assay was immunoSEQ multiplex PCR. The D gene and trimming were derived from the DNA, and the V and J assignments and clone size from that table. Seen here are about 250,000 clones, more than 75% observed once, and the top ten hold about 6%. CDR1 is MDHEN and CDR2 is SYDVKM in the germline V gene. V was cut by 5 bases and J by 2 bases, with 18 bases left in between. The CDR3 contains 16 residues.

The chain has TRBV28 and TRBJ2-5; maybe TRBD1 (6 bases). The clonotype originates from a woman aged 80 or over with COVID-19, enrolled during active disease. The specimen was peripheral blood. CDR3 in amino acids: CASSPPRGRGQETQYF. CDR3 sequence (DNA): TGTGCCAGCAGTCCACCCCGGGGCAGGGGTCAAGAGACCCAGTACTTC.